This passage covers 9 T cell receptor beta chains from one sample sequenced in a study of blood T cell repertoires in COVID-19. Here immunoSEQ multiplex PCR was the method, and the copy in TCRdb shows in-frame clones only, minus some. Of approximately 270,000 clones listed, approximately 90% are singletons. Sequencing was done on a sample of PBMCs or T cells enriched from blood (not recorded which). Receptors originate from a middle-aged man who had recovered from COVID-19.

The chain carries TRBV29-1 and TRBJ1-1; D is unresolved. The CDR3 runs 11 residues. The V end lost 2 bases, the J end lost 3 bases, and 4 bases lay between the germline ends. Germline CDR1 reads SQVTM; CDR2 reads ANQGSEA. Written as DNA, the CDR3 is TGCAGCGTTGAACCCGACACTGAAGCTTTCTTT. Its protein is CSVEPDTEAFF. The variable domain in full, with the rest retrieved from reference TRBV29-1 and TRBJ1-1, is SAVISQKPSRDICQRGTSLTIQCQVDSQVTMMFWYRQQPGQSLTLIATANQGSEATYESGFVIDKFPISRPNLTFSTLTVSNMSPEDSSIYLCSVEPDTEAFFGQGTRLTVV.

This chain links TRBV4-1 with TRBJ1-6; TRBD1 might be the D (5 bases). Trimming shortened V by 4 bases and J by 5 bases, and 9 bases separated the two germline ends. The germline V gene has CDR1 MGHRA and CDR2 YSYEKL. The CDR3 covers 14 residues. CDR3 sequence: CASSLGHDNSPLHF. DNA of the CDR3: TGCGCCAGCAGCCTCGGACATGATAATTCACCCCTCCACTTT.

The chain combines TRBV3-1 (or the pseudogene TRBV3-2) with TRBJ1-1, with D perhaps matching TRBD1 (5 bases). Germline loops: CDR1 LGHDT, CDR2 YNNKEL (reference sequence). The V and J ends lost 2 bases and 10 bases respectively, with 17 bases between them. This CDR3 has 14 amino acids. The CDR3 DNA sequence: TGTGCCAGCAGCCAATACGACAGACGGAGTCCAGCTTTCTTT. Encoded protein: CASSQYDRRSPAFF.

About this clone: The same CDR3 also results from other DNA sequences found in this sample. The chain links TRBV5-1 to TRBJ1-1; D is ambiguous. Per the germline V gene, CDR1 is SGHRS and CDR2 is YFSETQ. Trimming took 0 bases from V and 2 from J, leaving 8 bases between them. CDR3 size: 14 residues. The CDR3 DNA follows: TGCGCCAGCAGCTTGGTTACGGGTAACACTGAAGCTTTCTTT. This codes for CASSLVTGNTEAFF.

V usage is TRBV27 and J usage is TRBJ2-1; D may be TRBD2 (6 bases). Trimming shortened V by 4 bases and J by 2 bases, and 6 bases separated the two germline ends. Germline CDR1 is MNHEY and CDR2 is SMNVEV (reference sequence). The CDR3 extends over 13 amino acids. The CDR3 protein is CASSWGAYNEQFF. CDR3 DNA: TGTGCCAGCAGTTGGGGGGCCTACAATGAGCAGTTCTTC.

The sample holds one count of this clone. The V call is TRBV27, the J call TRBJ2-2; D not resolved. The CDR3 is 13 amino acids. Germline V gives CDR1 MNHEY, CDR2 SMNVEV (reference sequence). Trimming removed 3 bases from V and 4 bases from J, with 6 bases in between. The CDR3, as DNA: TGTGCCAGCAGTTTTTCTCTCACCGGGGAGCTGTTTTTT. Protein sequence: CASSFSLTGELFF.

The V call is TRBV4-3, the J call TRBJ2-7; D is possibly TRBD2 (6 bases). This CDR3 is built from 13 residues. The V end lost 3 bases, the J end lost 7 bases, and 13 bases lay between the germline ends. CDR1 LGHNA and CDR2 YSLEER come from the germline V gene. CDR3 coding DNA: TGCGCCAGCAGCCAGGGGACTGGGTGGGAGCAGTACTTC. This gives the protein CASSQGTGWEQYF.

The rearrangement uses TRBV6-5 and TRBJ1-2, with 7 bases aligning to TRBD1. With V trimmed by 6 bases and J by 4 bases, 5 bases remained unmatched. The CDR3 sequence is 13 residues long. CDR1 is MNHEY, CDR2 SVGAGI, per germline. The CDR3 DNA follows: TGTGCCAGCAGGAGGGACAGATTCTATGGCTACACCTTC. It yields the protein CASRRDRFYGYTF.

The gene calls are TRBV3-1 (or the pseudogene TRBV3-2) and TRBJ2-7, with TRBD1 as a possible D gene (7 bases). Looked up from germline, CDR1 is LGHDT and CDR2 is YNNKEL (reference sequence). This CDR3 contains 15 residues. Trimming took 6 bases from V and 1 from J, leaving 16 bases between them. CDR3 amino acids: CASSLFPGGSYEQYF. In nucleotides, the CDR3 is TGTGCCAGCAGTCTTTTTCCAGGGGGGTCCTACGAGCAGTACTTC.